This T cell receptor beta chain was captured in a study of beta chain features in type 1 diabetes. Study-level findings and limits: Sampled from patients, naive, central memory and Treg TCRB repertoires appeared more similar than those sampled from healthy donors.

The CDR3 runs 13 residues. Between the trimmed V and J ends, which lost 1 base and 14 bases, there was a span of 15 bases. Germline assignment: CDR1 SEHNR and CDR2 FQNEAQ (reference sequence). Naive, central memory, regulatory and stem cell-like memory cells within the CD4+ compartment were sorted using CD45RO/CCR7/CD25/CD127/CD95/CD27. The sample holds a few counts of this clone. Its antigen is unknown. The sequenced template was cDNA made from the entire isolated RNA. Only in-frame clones appear in the TCRdb table, and some are missing; sequencing was by immunoSEQ multiplex PCR. The sample records 450,000 or so clones, roughly an eighth being singletons.

This receptor was identified in a young woman in good health. This sequence joins TRBV7-9 and TRBJ2-1; D is undetermined. Sequencing was performed on naive CD4+ T cells from blood. CDR3 region: CASSLGGSSKEFF. The CDR3 nucleotides are TGTGCCAGCAGCTTAGGCGGCAGCTCTAAGGAGTTCTTC.